This T cell receptor (beta chain) was recorded in a study of T cell changes during pregnancy in multiple sclerosis. The CDR3 runs to 18 residues. Only in-frame clones appear in the TCRdb table, and some are missing; sequencing was by immunoSEQ multiplex PCR. The repertoire has approximately 31,000 clones, under 95% of them found once; the top ten carry approximately 0.41%. This TCR was recovered from a female donor with multiple sclerosis, enrolled in a pregnancy study. The specimen comprised CD4+ T cells from peripheral blood mononuclear cells, sampled in the second trimester of pregnancy. The V and J genes are TRBV21-1 and TRBJ2-1; TRBD2, the table's D call, was not compared with the DNA. TRBV21-1 is noted as a pseudogene. As DNA, the CDR3 is TGTGCCAGCAGCAAAAGCCTACCGGGGCTAGCGGGGAACAATGAGCAGTTCTTC. It translates to CASSKSLPGLAGNNEQFF.